The clone carrying this T cell receptor beta chain was picked up one time. Its matching antigen is unknown. The data are from a study of shared clonotypes between healthy human individuals. Turning to the study itself: The study drew on a couple of women and three men aged 18 to 49 as donors. Study-wide results and limits: The small donor group covered limited genetic and exposure diversity. In general, naive subsets displayed greater estimated richness than memory subsets did.

The V and J ends lost 10 bases and 4 bases respectively, with 16 bases between them. The CDR3 spans 13 residues. Germline CDR1 is MDHEN and CDR2 is SYDVKM. Genomic DNA (from each subset) was split evenly across several immunoSEQ plates. The method was immunoSEQ multiplex PCR; TCRdb's version includes in-frame clones alone and lacks a portion of them. Counted here are around 1,100,000 clones, approximately 80% occurring once; the ten biggest clones make up 0.89%. The receptor was isolated from a man between 18 and 29 years old in good health. Some clones in this sample may be carry-over from other donors' samples. The V gene is TRBV28, the J gene TRBJ1-2, with D tentatively TRBD1 (5 bases). Sequencing was done on a sample of memory CD4+ T cells from PBMCs. The sample's subset: CD45RA-negative fraction. CDR3 residues: CATQRQGGYGYTF. The CDR3 nucleotides are TGTGCCACCCAGAGGCAGGGAGGCTATGGCTACACCTTC.